These 25 T cell receptor beta chains came from one sample sequenced in a study of T cell changes during pregnancy in multiple sclerosis (dated by TCRdb to the late 2010s). The library was made by the immunoSEQ multiplex PCR assay. The immuneACCESS repertoire file appears here via TCRdb, limited to in-frame rearrangements. These files lack a portion of the clones; in checked studies, under half of the deficit traces to unresolved V genes, and the cause of the others is not known. This sample comprises about 45,000 clones, under 95% of them detected only once. The biggest ten clones account for 0.52% of the sample. The material sequenced was CD4+ T cells from peripheral blood mononuclear cells, taken in the third trimester of pregnancy. These receptors were collected from a female donor with multiple sclerosis, enrolled in a pregnancy study.

The V gene is TRBV7-3, the J gene TRBJ2-3; perhaps TRBD2 as D (6 bases). The CDR3 extends over 13 amino acids. Germline V lookup: CDR1 SGHTA, CDR2 FQGTGA. V gave up 1 base and J gave up 6 bases, with 8 bases separating them. The CDR3 sequence is CASSLMAGDTQYF. The CDR3 DNA is TGTGCCAGCAGCTTAATGGCGGGGGATACGCAGTATTTT.

This clone was seen a few times. This chain joins TRBV28 and TRBJ2-7; 8 nucleotides line up with TRBD2. The V segment lost 5 bases and the J segment 0 bases; nucleotides outside the gene matches: 6. This CDR3 region has 15 residues. In germline, CDR1 is MDHEN, CDR2 SYDVKM. The CDR3 region is CASSVAGSLSYEQYF. The CDR3 DNA reads as TGTGCCAGCAGTGTAGCGGGGAGCCTCTCCTACGAGCAGTACTTC.

The chain joins TRBV6-5 to TRBJ1-1; a possible D gene is TRBD1 (6 bases). The CDR3 totals 14 residues. CDR1 and CDR2 (germline): MNHEY, SVGAGI. Trimming took off 2 bases at V and 9 bases at J, with 16 bases between the two ends. The CDR3 region is CASSYGDTISQAFF. In DNA form, the CDR3 reads TGTGCCAGCAGTTACGGGGACACCATATCACAAGCTTTCTTT.

The CDR3 spells CASSYSRDRANYGYTF. The CDR3, as DNA: TGTGCCAGCAGTTACTCACGGGACAGGGCTAACTATGGCTACACCTTC. The chain uses TRBV6-5 and TRBJ1-2; 9 nucleotides align to TRBD1. CDR1 and CDR2 from the germline V gene are MNHEY and SVGAGI. The ends lost 0 bases at V and 0 bases at J; junction bases unmatched: 2. This CDR3 contains 16 residues.

The V and J genes are TRBV19 and TRBJ2-7; 13 nucleotides agree with TRBD2. Germline trimming cut 6 bases from V and 1 base from J; bases unmatched to any gene: 9. The CDR3 totals 17 residues. Germline CDR1 reads LNHDA; CDR2 reads SQIVND (reference sequence). In nucleotides, the CDR3 is TGTGCCAGTAGCGAGAATCAGGGACTAGCGGGATCCTACGAGCAGTACTTC. It is translated as CASSENQGLAGSYEQYF.

The V call is TRBV27, the J call TRBJ2-1; 8 bases line up with TRBD2. The ends lost 4 bases at V and 0 bases at J; junction bases unmatched: 5. Germline CDR1 and CDR2: MNHEY and SMNVEV (reference sequence). CDR3 size: 16 residues. CDR3 nucleotides: TGTGCCAGCAGTTACCTTAGCGGGAACTCCTACAATGAGCAGTTCTTC. Translation: CASSYLSGNSYNEQFF.

This CDR3 is CARSLTMNTEAFF. CDR3 sequence (DNA): TGTGCCAGAAGCTTAACAATGAACACTGAAGCTTTCTTT. The V call is TRBV5-3, the J call TRBJ1-1; D is uncertain. TRBV5-3 is identified as an open reading frame with a role that is uncertain. Trimming removed 2 bases from V and 0 bases from J, with 5 bases in between. CDR3 length: 13 residues.

CDR3 residues: CASSLAWDRASSGANVLTF. The CDR3 bases are TGTGCCAGCAGCTTGGCCTGGGACAGGGCTAGCTCTGGGGCCAACGTCCTGACTTTC. The rearrangement uses TRBV7-9 and TRBJ2-6; 9 bases fit TRBD1. The germline V gene encodes CDR1 SEHNR and CDR2 FQNEAQ (reference sequence). The CDR3 runs to 19 residues. With 3 bases clipped from V and 0 bases from J, the junction kept 9 bases outside the gene matches.

This chain uses TRBV5-1 with TRBJ2-5; 7 positions match TRBD2. CDR1 is SGHRS and CDR2 is YFSETQ in the germline V gene. CDR3 length: 14 amino acids. Germline trimming cut 7 bases from V and 2 bases from J; bases unmatched to any gene: 8. CDR3 nucleotides: TGCGCCAGCTACCGCGGGAGCCAACAAGAGACCCAGTACTTC. Translating it yields CASYRGSQQETQYF.

This chain connects TRBV27 to TRBJ2-5; 8 bases line up with TRBD1. J lost 7 bases, V lost 5 bases, and 18 bases had no gene match. CDR1 MNHEY and CDR2 SMNVEV come from the germline V gene (reference sequence). There are 17 residues in the CDR3. CDR3 nucleotides: TGTGCCAGCAGTAGAAGATCGCAGGGGGCGGTGGGGGGGACCCAGTACTTC. Translating gives CASSRRSQGAVGGTQYF.

The V gene is TRBV6-6, the J gene TRBJ2-7; 14 bases line up with TRBD2. Trimming at V came to 6 bases and at J to 2 bases, leaving 3 bases not matched to a gene. The CDR3 length is 15 residues. Germline CDR1 is MNHNY and CDR2 is SVGAGI (reference sequence). CDR3 in DNA: TGTGCCAGCAGGGGGGGACTAGCGGGAGCCTACGAGCAGTACTTC. Its translation: CASRGGLAGAYEQYF.

The rearrangement joins TRBV19 to TRBJ2-1; TRBD2 aligns across 10 bases. There are 22 residues in the CDR3. V lost 5 bases, J lost 12 bases, and 34 bases stayed unmatched. CDR1 and CDR2 (germline): LNHDA, SQIVND (reference sequence). The CDR3 region is CASSGPGELAGVKQILSSGQFF. The DNA of the CDR3 is TGTGCCAGTAGTGGTCCCGGTGAGCTAGCGGGAGTTAAGCAGATCCTTTCCTCGGGGCAGTTCTTC.

This chain connects TRBV5-1 to TRBJ2-5; maybe TRBD2 (6 bases). The ends were cut back, 5 bases at V and 4 bases at J, with 12 bases in the middle. Germline CDR1 SGHRS, CDR2 YFSETQ. This CDR3 has 13 amino acids. DNA for the CDR3: TGCGCCAGCAGTAGGTACGGGGGAGAGACCCAGTACTTC. As protein: CASSRYGGETQYF.

The V and J genes are TRBV5-8 and TRBJ2-1; TRBD2 matches 13 bases. Germline loops: CDR1 SGHTS, CDR2 YDEGEE. Losses at the gene ends were 4 bases for V and 8 bases for J; bases not matched to a gene: 15. This CDR3 contains 18 residues. This CDR3 is CASSPGLAGVLAVYEQFF. The CDR3 DNA sequence: TGTGCCAGCAGCCCTGGACTAGCGGGAGTCCTAGCTGTCTATGAGCAGTTCTTC.

The chain couples TRBV15 to TRBJ1-4; 9 bases map to TRBD1. The CDR3 is 15 amino acids. CDR1 is LNHNV and CDR2 is YYDKDF in the germline V gene (reference sequence). Unmatched junction bases numbered 4, after V lost 1 base and J lost 7 bases. The CDR3 DNA is TGTGCCACCAGCAGAGTACAGGGGGCTAGTGAAAAACTGTTTTTT. Protein: CATSRVQGASEKLFF.

This rearrangement joins TRBV7-3 to TRBJ1-2; D unclear. CDR3 size: 12 residues. Germline values: CDR1 SGHTA, CDR2 FQGTGA. Trimming removed 3 bases from V and 8 bases from J, with 10 bases in between. The DNA of the CDR3 is TGTGCCAGCAGCTTGCTTGAGAGGGGCTACACCTTC. Residues: CASSLLERGYTF.

This clone has more than one count but fewer than ten. This sequence joins TRBV10-2 and TRBJ1-1; a possible D gene is TRBD1 (6 bases). The V end lost 1 base, the J end lost 5 bases, and 11 bases lay between the germline ends. Germline loops: CDR1 WSHSY, CDR2 SAAADI. This CDR3 region has 14 residues. CDR3: CASSEFQGMTEAFF. DNA of the CDR3: TGCGCCAGCAGTGAGTTTCAGGGGATGACTGAAGCTTTCTTT.

This clone was picked up a small number of times. The V and J genes are TRBV5-8 and TRBJ2-7; possible D gene TRBD2, 5 bases. CDR1 and CDR2 from the germline V gene are SGHTS and YDEGEE. V was trimmed by 5 bases and J by 3 bases, leaving 12 bases between them. The CDR3 consists of 13 residues. CDR3: CASRYEGNYEQYF. The CDR3 DNA sequence: TGTGCCAGCAGATACGAGGGAAACTACGAGCAGTACTTC.

This rearrangement joins TRBV9 to TRBJ2-7; 7 bases are shared with TRBD2. With 4 bases clipped from V and 1 base from J, the junction kept 8 bases outside the gene matches. Germline assignment: CDR1 SGDLS and CDR2 YYNGEE. CDR3 size: 15 residues. CDR3 in DNA: TGTGCCAGCAGCCCATCCGGGACTATGTCCTACGAGCAGTACTTC. It yields the protein CASSPSGTMSYEQYF. Full variable domain (outside the CDR3, taken from reference TRBV9 and TRBJ2-7): DSGVTQTPKHLITATGQRVTLRCSPRSGDLSVYWYQQSLDQGLQFLIQYYNGEERAKGNILERFSAQQFPDLHSELNLSSLELGDSALYFCASSPSGTMSYEQYFGPGTRLTVT.

The chain uses TRBV6-1 and TRBJ2-7; 10 bases are a match to TRBD2. Germline lookup yields CDR1 MNHNS and CDR2 SASEGT. The V segment lost 4 bases and the J segment 2 bases; nucleotides outside the gene matches: 8. CDR3 size: 16 residues. The DNA of the CDR3 is TGTGCCAGCAGTGTTCTTGGACTAGCGGTTACCTACGAGCAGTACTTC. Translated: CASSVLGLAVTYEQYF.

This clone was recorded once. The chain is built from TRBV5-1 and TRBJ2-5, with D hard to call. V dropped 0 bases and J dropped 4 bases, with 16 bases sitting between them. CDR3 size: 16 residues. The germline V gene has CDR1 SGHRS and CDR2 YFSETQ. Written as DNA, the CDR3 is TGCGCCAGCAGCTTGGAAACGGGTATAGTTCGAGAGACCCAGTACTTC. This encodes CASSLETGIVRETQYF.

The chain is built from TRBV5-8 and TRBJ2-5, with TRBD2 matching 11 bases. The germline V gene encodes CDR1 SGHTS and CDR2 YDEGEE. There are 15 residues in the CDR3. J gave up 3 bases and V 4 bases, and 5 bases lay outside the gene matches. The DNA for the CDR3 is TGTGCCAGCAGCCTCGGGACTAGCGGAGAAGAGACCCAGTACTTC. This translates into CASSLGTSGEETQYF. The full variable domain, its missing parts supplied by reference TRBV5-8 and TRBJ2-5, is EAGVTQSPTHLIKTRGQQATLRCSPISGHTSVYWYQQALGLGLQFLLWYDEGEERNRGNFPPRFSGRQFPNYSSELNVNALELEDSALYLCASSLGTSGEETQYFGPGTRLLVL.

The J gene is TRBJ1-6, the V gene TRBV4-2; TRBD1 aligns across 7 bases. The CDR3 consists of 16 residues. Trimming at V came to 2 bases and at J to 4 bases, leaving 5 bases not matched to a gene. CDR1 and CDR2 (germline): LGHNA, YNFKEQ. CDR3 nucleotides: TGTGCCAGCAGCCAAAGGGGGACAGAATATAATTCACCCCTCCACTTT. Its protein product is CASSQRGTEYNSPLHF.

The gene calls are TRBV5-4 and TRBJ2-3; TRBD2 is a possible D gene (6 bases). The CDR3 spans 16 residues. Germline assignment: CDR1 SGHNT and CDR2 YYREEE (reference sequence). Trimming pared 4 bases from V and 3 bases from J, leaving 18 bases between. The CDR3: CASSINGGGRTDTQYF. CDR3 coding DNA: TGTGCCAGCAGCATAAATGGCGGAGGGAGAACAGATACGCAGTATTTT.

The chain has TRBV6-5 and TRBJ2-1; TRBD1 aligns across 7 bases. This CDR3 is 13 amino acids long. V dropped 10 bases and J dropped 2; count of bases not matched to a gene: 5. CDR1 and CDR2 from the germline V gene are MNHEY and SVGAGI. The CDR3 protein is CATRQGTYNEQFF. In nucleotides, the CDR3 is TGTGCCACCCGACAGGGAACCTACAATGAGCAGTTCTTC.